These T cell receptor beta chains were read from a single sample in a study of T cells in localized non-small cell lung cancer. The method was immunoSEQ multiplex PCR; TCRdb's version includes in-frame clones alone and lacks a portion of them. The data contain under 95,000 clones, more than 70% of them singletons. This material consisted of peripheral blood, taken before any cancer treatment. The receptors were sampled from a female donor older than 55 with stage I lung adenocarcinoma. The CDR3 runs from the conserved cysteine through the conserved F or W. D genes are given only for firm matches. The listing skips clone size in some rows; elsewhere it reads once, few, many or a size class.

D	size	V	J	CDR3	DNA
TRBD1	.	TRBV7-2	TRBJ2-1	CASSPGTGGVGQFF	TGTGCCAGCTCCCCCGGGACAGGGGGCGTGGGGCAGTTCTTC
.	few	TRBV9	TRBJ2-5	CASSVGVAGTEQETQYF	TGTGCCAGCAGCGTAGGAGTCGCGGGGACTGAACAAGAGACCCAGTACTTC
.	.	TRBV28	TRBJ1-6	CASSLPPGAYNSPLHF	TGTGCCAGCAGCCTACCCCCGGGAGCCTATAATTCACCCCTCCACTTT
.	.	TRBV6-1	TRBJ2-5	CASKGQQEETQYF	TGTGCCAGCAAAGGACAGCAAGAAGAGACCCAGTACTTC
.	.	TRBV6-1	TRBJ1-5	CASSDQLQGGNQPQHF	TGTGCCAGCAGTGATCAGTTACAGGGAGGGAATCAGCCCCAGCATTTT
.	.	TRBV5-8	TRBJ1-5	CASSLGLGWGPNQPQHF	TGTGCCAGCAGCTTGGGGCTAGGATGGGGACCTAATCAGCCCCAGCATTTT
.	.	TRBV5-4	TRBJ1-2	CASSRDSLANYGYTF	TGTGCCAGCAGCCGTGACAGTTTGGCTAACTATGGCTACACCTTC
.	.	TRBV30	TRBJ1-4	CAWATTLPGEKLFF	TGTGCTTGGGCGACGACACTTCCAGGTGAAAAACTGTTTTTT
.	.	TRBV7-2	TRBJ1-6	CASSLGWPLHF	TGTGCCAGCAGCTTAGGGTGGCCCCTCCACTTT
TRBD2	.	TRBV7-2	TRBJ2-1	CASSASRTSGRARQFF	TGTGCCAGCAGCGCGTCCAGGACTAGCGGGAGGGCCAGGCAGTTCTTC
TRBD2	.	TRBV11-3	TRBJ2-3	CASSLEGREGDTQYF	TGTGCCAGCAGCTTAGAGGGCCGGGAGGGAGATACGCAGTATTTT
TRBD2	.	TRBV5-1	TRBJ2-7	CASSLGAASGSYEQYF	TGCGCCAGCAGCTTGGGGGCGGCTAGCGGCTCCTACGAGCAGTACTTC
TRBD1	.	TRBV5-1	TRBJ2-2	CASSLRQGANGELFF	TGCGCCAGCAGCTTACGACAGGGGGCGAACGGGGAGCTGTTTTTT
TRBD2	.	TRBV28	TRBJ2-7	CASKTSGSSYEQYF	TGTGCCAGCAAGACTAGCGGGAGCTCCTACGAGCAGTACTTC
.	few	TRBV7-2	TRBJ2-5	CASSSGLLQETQYF	TGTGCCAGCAGCTCGGGACTTCTCCAAGAGACCCAGTACTTC
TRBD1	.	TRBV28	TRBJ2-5	CASSLTGEETQYF	TGTGCCAGCAGCCTGACAGGGGAAGAGACCCAGTACTTC
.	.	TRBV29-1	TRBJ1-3	CSVGYSLGAGNTIYF	TGCAGCGTTGGATACTCTTTGGGGGCTGGAAACACCATATATTTT
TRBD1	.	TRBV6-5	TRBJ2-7	CASSPRQGWNEQYF	TGTGCCAGCAGCCCCCGACAGGGTTGGAACGAGCAGTACTTC
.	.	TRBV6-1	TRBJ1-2	CASSEWGPYGYTF	TGTGCCAGCAGTGAATGGGGGCCCTATGGCTACACCTTC
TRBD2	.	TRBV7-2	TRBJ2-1	CASSPTGGVRGEQFF	TGTGCCAGCAGCCCAACGGGAGGGGTTCGGGGAGAGCAGTTCTTC
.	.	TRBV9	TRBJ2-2	CASSVQTGVGPGELFF	TGTGCCAGCAGCGTACAGACCGGAGTGGGCCCCGGGGAGCTGTTTTTT
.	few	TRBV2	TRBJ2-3	CASRAGEPTDTQYF	TGTGCCAGCAGGGCCGGGGAGCCCACAGATACGCAGTATTTT
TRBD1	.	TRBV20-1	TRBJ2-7	CSARTGGKQYF	TGCAGTGCTAGGACAGGGGGCAAGCAGTACTTC
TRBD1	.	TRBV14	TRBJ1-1	CASRSGSGTAILNTEAFF	TGTGCCAGCCGCTCGGGCTCCGGGACAGCAATCTTGAACACTGAAGCTTTCTTT
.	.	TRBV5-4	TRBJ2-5	CASSFGETQYF	TGTGCCAGCAGCTTCGGAGAGACCCAGTACTTC
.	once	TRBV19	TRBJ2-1	CASSIGWGGNVDEQFF	TGTGCCAGTAGTATCGGGTGGGGTGGGAACGTGGATGAGCAGTTCTTC
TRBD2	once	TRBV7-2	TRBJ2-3	CASSPGLAGGEDTQYF	TGTGCCAGCAGCCCAGGACTAGCGGGGGGGGAAGATACGCAGTATTTT
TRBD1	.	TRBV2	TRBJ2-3	CASSFDRGSTDTQYF	TGTGCCAGCAGTTTCGACAGGGGTAGCACAGATACGCAGTATTTT
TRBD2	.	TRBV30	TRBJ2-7	CAWTSSGSVYEQYF	TGTGCCTGGACCTCTAGCGGGAGTGTGTACGAGCAGTACTTC
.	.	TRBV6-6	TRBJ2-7	CASTGALYEQYF	TGTGCCAGCACGGGGGCCTTATACGAGCAGTACTTC
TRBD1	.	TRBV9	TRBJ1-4	CASSEGTGSKLFF	TGTGCCAGCAGCGAAGGGACAGGGTCAAAACTGTTTTTT
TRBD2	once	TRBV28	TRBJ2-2	CASTPRPGLAENTGELFF	TGTGCCAGCACCCCTCGTCCGGGACTAGCGGAAAACACCGGGGAGCTGTTTTTT
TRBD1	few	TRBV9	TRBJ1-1	CASSVTGTANTEAFF	TGTGCCAGCAGCGTAACGGGGACAGCGAACACTGAAGCTTTCTTT
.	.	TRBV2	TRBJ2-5	CASSASLQETQYF	TGTGCCAGCAGTGCATCACTACAAGAGACCCAGTACTTC
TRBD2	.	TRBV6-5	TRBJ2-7	CASSYSGTTAEQYF	TGTGCCAGCAGCTACTCGGGGACTACCGCCGAGCAGTACTTC
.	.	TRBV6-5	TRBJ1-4	CASSTGLMNEKLFF	TGTGCCAGCAGTACAGGGCTTATGAATGAAAAACTGTTTTTT
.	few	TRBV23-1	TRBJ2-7	CASSRYFGTYEQYF	TGCGCCAGCAGTCGGTATTTCGGGACCTACGAGCAGTACTTC
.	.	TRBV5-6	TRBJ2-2	CASSSDYGELFF	TGTGCCAGCAGCTCTGATTACGGGGAGCTGTTTTTT
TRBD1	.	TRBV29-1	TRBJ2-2	CSVHRGQNTGELFF	TGCAGCGTTCACAGGGGGCAGAACACCGGGGAGCTGTTTTTT
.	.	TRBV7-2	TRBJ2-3	CASSLVGISTDTQYF	TGTGCCAGCAGCTTAGTCGGGATTAGCACAGATACGCAGTATTTT